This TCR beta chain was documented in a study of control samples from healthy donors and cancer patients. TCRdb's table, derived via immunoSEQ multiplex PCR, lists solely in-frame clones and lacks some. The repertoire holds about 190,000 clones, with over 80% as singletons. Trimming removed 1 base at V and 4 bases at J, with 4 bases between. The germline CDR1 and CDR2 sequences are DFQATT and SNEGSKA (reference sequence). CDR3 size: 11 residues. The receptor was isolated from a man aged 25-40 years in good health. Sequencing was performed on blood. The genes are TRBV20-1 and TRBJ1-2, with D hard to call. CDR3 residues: CSARASYGYTF. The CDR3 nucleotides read TGCAGTGCTAGAGCCAGCTATGGCTACACCTTC.